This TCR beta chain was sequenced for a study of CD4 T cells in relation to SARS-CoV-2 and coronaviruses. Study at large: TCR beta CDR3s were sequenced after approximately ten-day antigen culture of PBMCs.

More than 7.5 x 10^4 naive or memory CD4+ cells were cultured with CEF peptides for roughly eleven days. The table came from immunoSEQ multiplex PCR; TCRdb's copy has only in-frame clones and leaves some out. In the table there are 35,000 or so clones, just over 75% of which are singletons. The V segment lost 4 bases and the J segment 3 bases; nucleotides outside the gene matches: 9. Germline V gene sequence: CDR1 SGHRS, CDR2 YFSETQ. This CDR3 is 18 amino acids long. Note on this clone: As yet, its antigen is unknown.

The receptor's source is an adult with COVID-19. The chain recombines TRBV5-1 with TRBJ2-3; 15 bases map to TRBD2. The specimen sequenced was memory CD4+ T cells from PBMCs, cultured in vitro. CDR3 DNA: TGCGCCAGCAGCCCGGCGATGGGACTAGCGGGAGGTACAGATACGCAGTATTTT. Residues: CASSPAMGLAGGTDTQYF.